This entry lists 32 T cell receptor beta chains sequenced from one sample in a study of T cells in Graves' hyperthyroidism and ophthalmopathy. Authors of the study amplified TCR beta CDR3 regions from RNA transcripts. A set of HTBI primers served as the primers for a first-round RT-PCR of the TCR CDR3. Each CDR3 protein is one row after TCRdb ran MiXCR on the multiplex PCR reads. The profile covers 280,000 or so distinct CDR3 sequences, with over 12% appearing a single time and 30% to 35% taken by the ten largest. Material: blood. The receptors shown here come from a woman aged 50 to 60 with Graves' hyperthyroidism that later progressed to Graves' ophthalmopathy.

This clonotype has at least ten counts. The chain recombines TRBV29-1 with TRBJ2-5; TRBD1 matches at 8 bases. The CDR3 is made up of 12 amino acids. V trimming: 4 bases; J trimming: 5 bases; junction bases outside the gene matches: 3. Germline lookup yields CDR1 SQVTM and CDR2 ANQGSEA. In DNA form, the CDR3 reads TGCAGCGTTGGGACAGGGAGGGAGACCCAGTACTTC. It specifies CSVGTGRETQYF.

The chain has TRBV6-1 and TRBJ2-1; D tentatively reads TRBD1 or TRBD2 (5 bases each). Trimming took 7 bases from V and 4 from J, leaving 17 bases between them. The CDR3 covers 15 residues. The germline V gene encodes CDR1 MNHNS and CDR2 SASEGT. CDR3 nucleotides: TGTGCCAGCACCCCCACCCAGGGAGCTTACAATGAGCAGTTCTTC. Translating it yields CASTPTQGAYNEQFF.

This clonotype was observed a handful of times. The chain couples TRBV25-1 to TRBJ1-5; 8 nucleotides match TRBD1. CDR1 MGHDK and CDR2 SYGVNS come from the germline V gene. Losses at the gene ends were 2 bases for V and 6 bases for J; bases not matched to a gene: 6. CDR3 length: 15 amino acids. CDR3 DNA sequence: TGTGCCAGCAGTGAAGGGACAGGCTTAGGTCAGCCCCAGCATTTT. It is translated as CASSEGTGLGQPQHF.

This clonotype was recorded many times. The rearrangement uses TRBV28 and TRBJ2-2, with 7 bases aligning to TRBD2. Looked up from germline, CDR1 is MDHEN and CDR2 is SYDVKM. The CDR3 totals 16 residues. V lost 7 bases and J lost 0; bases outside the gene matches: 8. The CDR3 nucleotides read TGTGCCAGCACCCCCTCGGGGGGTCCGAACACCGGGGAGCTGTTTTTT. Translating it yields CASTPSGGPNTGELFF.

The genes are TRBV10-3 and TRBJ1-5, with D perhaps TRBD1 (5 bases). CDR1 is ENHRY, CDR2 SYGVKD, per germline. Between the trimmed V and J ends, which lost 2 bases and 1 base, there was a span of 15 bases. The CDR3 has 17 residues. The CDR3 loop is CAISEGRGRASNQPQHF. CDR3 bases: TGTGCCATCAGTGAGGGTAGGGGTCGAGCGAGCAATCAGCCCCAGCATTTT.

This clonotype was seen many times. The rearrangement joins TRBV9 to TRBJ1-1, with no clear D. Germline loops: CDR1 SGDLS, CDR2 YYNGEE. Trimming took 0 bases from V and 1 from J, leaving 4 bases between them. The CDR3 length is 13 residues. The CDR3 DNA follows: TGTGCCAGCAGCGTAGGCAAGAACACTGAAGCTTTCTTT. It yields the protein CASSVGKNTEAFF.

This clonotype was found many times. The chain joins TRBV24-1 to TRBJ2-3; no firm D call. The CDR3 extends over 15 amino acids. Per the germline V gene, CDR1 is KGHDR and CDR2 is SFDVKD. V was trimmed by 6 bases and J by 4 bases, leaving 16 bases between them. The DNA for the CDR3 is TGTGCCACCAGTCCGGACCCTGTTGGAGCAGATACGCAGTATTTT. Protein product: CATSPDPVGADTQYF.

Note on this clonotype: Just one base apart from a much larger clone, this may be a read error. This rearrangement joins TRBV2 to TRBJ1-6, with D possibly being TRBD1 (5 bases). Germline V gives CDR1 SNHLY, CDR2 FYNNEI. V lost 8 bases to trimming and J lost 7 bases, with 15 bases between them. The CDR3 has 14 amino acids. CDR3 protein: CASVTPKGNSPLHF. The CDR3 DNA follows: TGTGCCAGCGTAACCCCAAAGGGGAATTCACCCCTCCACTTT.

This clonotype showed up many times. The rearrangement uses TRBV18 and TRBJ2-7, with D perhaps matching TRBD1 (6 bases). Germline assignment: CDR1 KGHSH and CDR2 LQKENI. This CDR3 region has 14 residues. V was clipped by 2 bases and J by 6 bases, with 14 bases between them. The CDR3 loop reads CASSPGGPLGEQYF. Here the CDR3 DNA reads TGTGCCAGCTCACCAGGGGGCCCCTTGGGCGAGCAGTACTTC. The full variable domain, rest sourced from reference TRBV18 and TRBJ2-7, is NAGVMQNPRHLVRRRGQEARLRCSPMKGHSHVYWYRQLPEEGLKFMVYLQKENIIDESGMPKERFSAEFPKEGPSILRIQQVVRGDSAAYFCASSPGGPLGEQYFGPGTRLTVT.

This clonotype was found many times. V is TRBV5-1 and J is TRBJ1-4; perhaps TRBD1 as D (6 bases). Germline values: CDR1 SGHRS, CDR2 YFSETQ. The CDR3 sequence is 15 residues long. V shed 4 bases and J shed 7 bases, with 17 bases lying between them. CDR3 loop: CASSPSQGIGEKLFF. The DNA for the CDR3 is TGCGCCAGCAGCCCTTCGCAGGGGATAGGTGAAAAACTGTTTTTT.

Regarding this clonotype: No conserved phenylalanine or tryptophan is present at the end of the CDR3, so a read error is the likely explanation. The chain has TRBV11-2 and TRBJ1-1; no clear D. Trimming shortened V by 3 bases and J by 5 bases, and 16 bases separated the two germline ends. Germline V gene data show CDR1 as SGHAT and CDR2 as FQNNGV. The CDR3 covers 15 residues. In DNA form, the CDR3 reads TGTGCCAGCAGCTTGGAAAACTCTGGGTCGACTGAAGCTTTCTTG. Its protein product is CASSLENSGSTEAFL.

This clonotype was seen many times. This chain connects TRBV6-5 to TRBJ2-1, with D hard to call. V lost 2 bases to trimming and J lost 4 bases, with 12 bases between them. This CDR3 is built from 15 residues. From germline, CDR1 is MNHEY and CDR2 SVGAGI. DNA of the CDR3: TGTGCCAGCAGTTACACAACTGGACCTTACAATGAGCAGTTCTTC. As protein: CASSYTTGPYNEQFF.

This clonotype showed up just once. V is TRBV24-1 and J is TRBJ2-3; a possible D gene is TRBD1 (5 bases). V lost 10 bases to trimming and J lost 3 bases, with 19 bases between them. CDR1 is KGHDR and CDR2 is SFDVKD in the germline V gene. The CDR3 is 15 residues long. CDR3 nucleotides: TGTGCCACACAAAGAAGAACAGGTGAGACAGATACGCAGTATTTT. Translating it yields CATQRRTGETDTQYF.

This clonotype was recorded a few times. The V gene is TRBV7-9, the J gene TRBJ2-1; D is uncertain. The CDR3 sequence is 15 residues long. Trimming took 1 base from V and 0 from J, leaving 7 bases between them. CDR1 is SEHNR and CDR2 is FQNEAQ in the germline V gene (reference sequence). CDR3 bases: TGTGCCAGCAGCTTAGGACGGAACTCCTACAATGAGCAGTTCTTC. Translated: CASSLGRNSYNEQFF.

The chain couples TRBV20-1 to TRBJ2-3, with 8 bases lining up with TRBD2. The germline gives CDR1 DFQATT, CDR2 SNEGSKA (reference sequence). V was clipped by 0 bases and J by 4 bases; unmatched bases: 3. The CDR3 is 14 amino acids. The CDR3 sequence: CSARDPAGADTQYF. In nucleotides, the CDR3 is TGCAGTGCTAGAGATCCAGCGGGAGCAGATACGCAGTATTTT.

Only a few counts were recorded for this clonotype. The gene calls are TRBV3-1 and TRBJ2-4; the D gene is possibly TRBD2 (5 bases). Germline lookup yields CDR1 LGHDT and CDR2 YNNKEL (reference sequence). The germline V and J ends were trimmed by 4 bases and 1 base, with 14 bases remaining between them. This CDR3 contains 16 residues. CDR3 DNA: TGTGCCAGCAGCCGCGGGCTACCCGGGGCCAAAAACATTCAGTACTTC. It is translated as CASSRGLPGAKNIQYF.

This clonotype was seen ten or more times. The chain combines TRBV10-3 with TRBJ2-7; no reliable D call. CDR3 length: 12 amino acids. Germline V CDR1 and CDR2: ENHRY, SYGVKD. Trimming stripped 3 bases from V and 5 bases from J, with 8 bases between. The CDR3 loop reads CAISDKSDEQYF. In DNA, the CDR3 is TGTGCCATCAGTGACAAGTCGGACGAGCAGTACTTC.

This clonotype was seen a single time. The chain links TRBV12-3 or TRBV12-4 to TRBJ2-3, with 7 bases fitting TRBD2. The V segment lost 6 bases and the J segment 2 bases; nucleotides outside the gene matches: 8. The CDR3 has 15 amino acids. The CDR3 is CASSGLAGTTDTQYF. CDR3 sequence (DNA): TGTGCCAGCAGCGGATTAGCGGGCACCACAGATACGCAGTATTTT.

This chain links TRBV4-1 with TRBJ2-1; the match to TRBD2 covers 11 bases. Unmatched junction bases numbered 9, after V lost 3 bases and J lost 5 bases. The V gene's germline CDR1 is MGHRA and CDR2 YSYEKL. The CDR3 runs to 17 residues. The CDR3 loop is CASSQAPTSGVDNEQFF. CDR3 nucleotide sequence: TGCGCCAGCAGCCAGGCTCCGACTAGCGGGGTAGACAATGAGCAGTTCTTC.

This chain joins TRBV7-9 and TRBJ2-7; tentatively, D is TRBD1 (6 bases). CDR1 SEHNR and CDR2 FQNEAQ come from the germline V gene (reference sequence). This CDR3 is 12 amino acids long. V was shortened by 2 bases and J by 7 bases, with 9 bases between the two germline ends. In nucleotides, the CDR3 is TGTGCCAGCAGCTTAAGGGGGTTTGAGCAGTACTTC. Protein sequence: CASSLRGFEQYF. Based on the CDR3 plus reference TRBV7-9 and TRBJ2-7, the full variable domain is DTGVSQNPRHKITKRGQNVTFRCDPISEHNRLYWYRQTLGQGPEFLTYFQNEAQLEKSRLLSDRFSAERPKGSFSTLEIQRTEQGDSAMYLCASSLRGFEQYFGPGTRLTVT.

This clonotype was picked up many times. The chain carries TRBV20-1 and TRBJ2-7; the match to TRBD2 covers 10 bases. After removal of 4 bases from V and 7 bases from J, the junction contained 10 bases not matched to a gene. The CDR3 is 14 amino acids. Germline-derived CDR1 and CDR2 are DFQATT and SNEGSKA (reference sequence). CDR3 in amino acids: CSAMGASGREEQYF. CDR3 sequence (DNA): TGCAGTGCTATGGGAGCGAGCGGGAGGGAAGAGCAGTACTTC.

This clonotype came up many times. The chain is built from TRBV27 and TRBJ2-3, with 11 positions matching TRBD2. Unmatched junction bases numbered 8, after V lost 5 bases and J lost 7 bases. This CDR3 spans 15 amino acids. Germline CDR1 MNHEY, CDR2 SMNVEV (reference sequence). Written as DNA, the CDR3 is TGTGCCAGCAGTCATAGCGGGAGGGCCTCGTATACGCAGTATTTT. Its protein product is CASSHSGRASYTQYF.

This clonotype was seen ten or more times. This chain joins TRBV6-1 and TRBJ2-7; D may correspond to TRBD1 or TRBD2 (7 bases each). The V and J ends lost 11 bases and 4 bases respectively, with 15 bases between them. Germline V gene sequence: CDR1 MNHNS, CDR2 SASEGT. The CDR3 is 12 residues long. CDR3 coding DNA: TGTGCCGGCGGGGGACAGACATACGAGCAGTACTTC. It codes for CAGGGQTYEQYF.

This clonotype was detected many times. This chain links TRBV7-9 with TRBJ1-3, with D possibly TRBD1 on 5 matching bases. CDR1 and CDR2 from the germline V gene are SEHNR and FQNEAQ (reference sequence). V shed 5 bases and J shed 0 bases, with 11 bases lying between them. This CDR3 contains 15 residues. The CDR3 here is CASSRDPYSGNTIYF. DNA of the CDR3: TGTGCCAGCAGCCGGGACCCCTACTCTGGAAACACCATATATTTT.

This clonotype occurred many times. V usage is TRBV28 and J usage is TRBJ2-3; 10 nucleotides agree with TRBD1. Looked up from germline, CDR1 is MDHEN and CDR2 is SYDVKM. The CDR3 is 15 amino acids. The trim removed 4 bases at V and 2 bases at J, leaving 3 bases unmatched. CDR3 DNA: TGTGCCAGCAGTTCCGGGACAGGGGCCACAGATACGCAGTATTTT. Translating gives CASSSGTGATDTQYF.

As to this clonotype: A read error is possible here, since a much larger clone lies one base away. The chain is built from TRBV5-1 and TRBJ2-1, with D unclear. In germline, CDR1 is SGHRS, CDR2 YFSETQ. CDR3 length: 14 amino acids. Here the CDR3 reads CASSLATSCNEQFF. In DNA, the CDR3 is TGCGCCAGCAGCTTGGCTACCTCCTGCAATGAGCAGTTCTTC.

This clonotype occurred a few times. J is TRBJ2-2 and V is TRBV2, with a weak D call TRBD1 (6 bases). The CDR3 has 15 amino acids. Trimming removed 6 bases from V and 6 bases from J, with 17 bases in between. Per germline, CDR1 SNHLY and CDR2 FYNNEI. The CDR3 protein is CASSPEQGYAGELFF. Here the CDR3 DNA reads TGTGCCAGCAGCCCCGAGCAGGGGTATGCCGGGGAGCTGTTTTTT.

This clonotype showed up many times. V is TRBV15 and J is TRBJ2-1; the D call may be TRBD1 or TRBD2 (6 bases each). Trimming took off 3 bases at V and 9 bases at J, with 18 bases between the two ends. The CDR3 is 15 residues long. Germline V gives CDR1 LNHNV, CDR2 YYDKDF (reference sequence). The CDR3 here is CATSRAVGRDIEQFF. CDR3 nucleotides: TGTGCCACCAGCAGGGCGGTGGGGCGGGACATTGAGCAGTTCTTC. The full variable domain, rest sourced from reference TRBV15 and TRBJ2-1, is DAMVIQNPRYQVTQFGKPVTLSCSQTLNHNVMYWYQQKSSQAPKLLFHYYDKDFNNEADTPDNFQSRRPNTSFCFLDIRSPGLGDTAMYLCATSRAVGRDIEQFFGPGTRLTVL.

This clonotype occurred many times. The chain couples TRBV28 to TRBJ1-1; 8 bases match TRBD1. This CDR3 spans 13 amino acids. The ends lost 5 bases at V and 3 bases at J; junction bases unmatched: 2. Germline CDR1 MDHEN, CDR2 SYDVKM. CDR3 loop: CASSRDRYTEAFF. CDR3 bases: TGTGCCAGCAGTCGGGACAGGTACACTGAAGCTTTCTTT.

The chain combines TRBV28 with TRBJ1-5, with TRBD1 as a possible D gene (5 bases). V lost 2 bases and J 7 bases, leaving 18 bases between the germline ends. Germline CDR1 reads MDHEN; CDR2 reads SYDVKM. The CDR3 has 16 residues. The CDR3 protein is CASSLVLGGAQQPQHF. The CDR3 coding sequence is TGTGCCAGCAGTTTAGTCCTCGGTGGGGCGCAGCAGCCCCAGCATTTT.

This clonotype was seen a handful of times. The V gene is TRBV3-1, the J gene TRBJ2-6; D not resolved. This CDR3 has 15 amino acids. Trimming left V 0 bases short and J 7 bases short, with 10 bases between. Germline V gene data show CDR1 as LGHDT and CDR2 as YNNKEL (reference sequence). The CDR3 region has the DNA TGTGCCAGCAGCCAAGAATCTATCGGAGCCAACGTCCTGACTTTC. This encodes CASSQESIGANVLTF.

This clonotype was counted ten times or more. The V gene is TRBV12-3 or TRBV12-4, the J gene TRBJ2-7; 8 bases map to TRBD2. The CDR3 extends over 14 amino acids. Trimming at V came to 3 bases and at J to 4 bases, leaving 5 bases not matched to a gene. The CDR3, as DNA: TGTGCCAGCAGTTTCGGGAGGGCCTCGTACGAGCAGTACTTC. Residues: CASSFGRASYEQYF.